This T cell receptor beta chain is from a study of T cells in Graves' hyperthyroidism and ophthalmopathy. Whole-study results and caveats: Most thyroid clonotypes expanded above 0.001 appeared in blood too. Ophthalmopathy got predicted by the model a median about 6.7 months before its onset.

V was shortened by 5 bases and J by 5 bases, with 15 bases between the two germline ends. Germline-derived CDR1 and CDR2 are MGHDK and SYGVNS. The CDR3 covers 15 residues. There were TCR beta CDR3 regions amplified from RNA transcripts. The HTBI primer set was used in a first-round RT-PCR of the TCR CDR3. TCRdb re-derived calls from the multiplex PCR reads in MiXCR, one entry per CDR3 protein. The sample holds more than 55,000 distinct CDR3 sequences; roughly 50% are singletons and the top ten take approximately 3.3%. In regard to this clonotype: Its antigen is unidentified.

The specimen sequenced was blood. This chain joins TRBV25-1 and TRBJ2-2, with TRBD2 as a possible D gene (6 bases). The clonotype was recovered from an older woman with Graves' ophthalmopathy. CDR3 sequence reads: CASSLYMRGTGELFF. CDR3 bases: TGTGCCAGCAGTTTATATATGCGGGGAACCGGGGAGCTGTTTTTT.